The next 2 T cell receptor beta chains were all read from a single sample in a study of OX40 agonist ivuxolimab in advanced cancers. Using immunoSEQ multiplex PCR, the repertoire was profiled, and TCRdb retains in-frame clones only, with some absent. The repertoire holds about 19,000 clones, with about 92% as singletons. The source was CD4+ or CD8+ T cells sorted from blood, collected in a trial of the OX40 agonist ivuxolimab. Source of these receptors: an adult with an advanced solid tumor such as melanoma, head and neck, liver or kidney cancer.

The CDR3 protein is CASSQTGNTEAFF. The CDR3 DNA reads as TGTGCCAGCAGCCAGACAGGAAACACTGAAGCTTTCTTT. This sequence joins TRBV7-3 and TRBJ1-1, with D possibly TRBD1 on 6 matching bases. V lost 5 bases to trimming and J lost 2 bases, with 9 bases between them. The CDR3 sequence is 13 residues long. The germline V gene encodes CDR1 SGHTA and CDR2 FQGTGA.

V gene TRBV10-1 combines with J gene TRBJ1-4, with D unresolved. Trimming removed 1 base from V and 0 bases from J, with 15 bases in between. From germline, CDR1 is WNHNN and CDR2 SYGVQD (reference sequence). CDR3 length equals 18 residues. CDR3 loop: CASSELNPHLATNEKLFF. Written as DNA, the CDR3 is TGCGCCAGCAGTGAGTTAAACCCCCACCTTGCAACTAATGAAAAACTGTTTTTT.